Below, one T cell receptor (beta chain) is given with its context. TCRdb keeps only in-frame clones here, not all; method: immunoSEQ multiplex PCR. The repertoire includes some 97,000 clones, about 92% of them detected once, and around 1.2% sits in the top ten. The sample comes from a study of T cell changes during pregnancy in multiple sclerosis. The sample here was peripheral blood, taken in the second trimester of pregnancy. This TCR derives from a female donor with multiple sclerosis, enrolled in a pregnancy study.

The CDR3 loop reads CASSRIAGLTTEAFF. The CDR3 DNA sequence: TGTGCCAGCAGCAGGATCGCCGGCCTGACCACTGAAGCTTTCTTT. The rearrangement links TRBV6-4 to TRBJ1-1, with D unresolved. The ends were cut back, 6 bases at V and 4 bases at J, with 18 bases in the middle. The CDR3 contains 15 residues. Germline V lookup: CDR1 MRHNA, CDR2 SNTAGT.